The 22 T cell receptor beta chains below all came from one sample that was sequenced in a study of cytomegalovirus exposure and HLA in healthy donors. Repertoires were generated with immunoSEQ multiplex PCR, while TCRdb's copy carries only in-frame clones and drops some. Of roughly 98,000 clones in the sample, around nine tenths are singletons; the top ten hold around 3.9%. Sequencing was performed on PBMCs. The source is a woman aged 30 to 39 in good health and CMV-seronegative.

V gene TRBV5-1 combines with J gene TRBJ2-1; 11 bases align to TRBD2. This CDR3 is 14 amino acids long. J gave up 5 bases and V 5 bases, and 3 bases lay outside the gene matches. Per the germline V gene, CDR1 is SGHRS and CDR2 is YFSETQ. CDR3 amino acids: CASRGTSGHNEQFF. The DNA of the CDR3 is TGCGCCAGCAGAGGGACTAGCGGCCACAATGAGCAGTTCTTC.

Notes on this clone: The sample carries other DNA sequences with the same CDR3. The chain links TRBV27 to TRBJ2-7; 10 bases are shared with TRBD1. Germline CDR1 is MNHEY and CDR2 is SMNVEV (reference sequence). Trimming took 6 bases from V and 3 from J; bases not matched to a gene: 5. The CDR3 consists of 14 residues. This CDR3 is CASRAGTGDYEQYF. Written as DNA, the CDR3 is TGTGCCAGCAGAGCCGGGACAGGGGACTACGAGCAGTACTTC.

This clone is a singleton in its sample. V and J are TRBV2 and TRBJ1-4; 9 bases line up with TRBD1. The CDR3 has 18 amino acids. Unmatched junction bases numbered 17, after V lost 2 bases and J lost 10 bases. From germline, CDR1 is SNHLY and CDR2 FYNNEI. The CDR3 sequence is CASSELGSSTGGKRKLFF. The DNA of the CDR3 is TGTGCCAGCAGTGAATTAGGGTCGAGCACAGGGGGCAAACGAAAACTGTTTTTT.

The J gene is TRBJ2-7, the V gene TRBV11-3, with 9 bases identical to TRBD1. Germline-derived CDR1 and CDR2 are SGHNT and YENEEA. Losses at the gene ends were 5 bases for V and 5 bases for J; bases not matched to a gene: 7. The CDR3 consists of 14 residues. The CDR3 DNA reads TGTGCCAGCAGCGTCGGACAGGGGATCAACGAGCAGTACTTC. Its protein product is CASSVGQGINEQYF. The variable domain in full, with the rest retrieved from reference TRBV11-3 and TRBJ2-7, is EAGVVQSPRYKIIEKKQPVAFWCNPISGHNTLYWYLQNLGQGPELLIRYENEEAVDDSQLPKDRFSAERLKGVDSTLKIQPAELGDSAVYLCASSVGQGINEQYFGPGTRLTVT.

The gene calls are TRBV19 and TRBJ2-5, with D maybe TRBD1 (6 bases). The CDR3 consists of 15 residues. The V gene's germline CDR1 is LNHDA and CDR2 SQIVND (reference sequence). Between the trimmed V and J ends, which lost 2 bases and 2 bases, there was a span of 12 bases. CDR3 sequence: CASSIKRGTQETQYF. In DNA, the CDR3 is TGTGCCAGTAGTATAAAAAGGGGGACACAAGAGACCCAGTACTTC.

The chain recombines TRBV18 with TRBJ2-5; D unclear. CDR1 and CDR2 (germline): KGHSH, LQKENI. The V end lost 3 bases, the J end lost 2 bases, and 10 bases lay between the germline ends. This CDR3 region has 14 residues. CDR3 sequence (DNA): TGTGCCAGCTCACCCCAGTCGGGTCAAGAGACCCAGTACTTC. Its protein product is CASSPQSGQETQYF.

The chain employs TRBV6-1 and TRBJ2-7; maybe TRBD2 (6 bases). The CDR3 spans 15 residues. The germline V gene has CDR1 MNHNS and CDR2 SASEGT. Trimming took 5 bases from V and 0 from J, leaving 14 bases between them. In nucleotides, the CDR3 is TGTGCCAGCAGTTGGGACTCGACTAGCTCCTACGAGCAGTACTTC. Amino acid sequence: CASSWDSTSSYEQYF.

V usage is TRBV5-1 and J usage is TRBJ2-3; 9 positions match TRBD2. The CDR3 sequence is 16 residues long. Per germline, CDR1 SGHRS and CDR2 YFSETQ. Trimming at V came to 4 bases and at J to 6 bases, leaving 12 bases not matched to a gene. The CDR3 protein is CASSPPAGGGGDTQYF. The CDR3 nucleotides read TGCGCCAGCAGCCCTCCAGCGGGAGGCGGCGGCGATACGCAGTATTTT.

This chain connects TRBV6-6 to TRBJ2-5; 7 bases are a match to TRBD1. The trim removed 4 bases at V and 4 bases at J, leaving 3 bases unmatched. Per the germline V gene, CDR1 is MNHNY and CDR2 is SVGAGI (reference sequence). The CDR3 runs 13 residues. Here the CDR3 reads CASSSPGGETQYF. CDR3 sequence (DNA): TGTGCCAGCAGTTCGCCAGGGGGAGAGACCCAGTACTTC.

The rearrangement links TRBV11-2 to TRBJ1-1; the D gene is possibly TRBD1 (6 bases). V lost 11 bases to trimming and J lost 2 bases, with 18 bases between them. CDR3 length: 14 residues. Germline V gives CDR1 SGHAT, CDR2 FQNNGV. CDR3 loop: CACNPTGRNTEAFF. The CDR3 DNA is TGTGCCTGCAACCCGACAGGCCGTAACACTGAAGCTTTCTTT.

The V call is TRBV19, the J call TRBJ1-5; possibly TRBD1 for D (5 bases). The germline V and J ends were trimmed by 5 bases and 0 bases, with 14 bases remaining between them. This CDR3 contains 16 residues. Germline V gene sequence: CDR1 LNHDA, CDR2 SQIVND (reference sequence). This CDR3 reads CASSLPRVTSNQPQHF. The DNA for the CDR3 is TGTGCCAGTAGTCTCCCCAGGGTGACTAGCAATCAGCCCCAGCATTTT.

The CDR3 bases are TGTGCCAGCAGTTTATCAGTAGGTACTAGCGGGAGGAGAGGAGATACGCAGTATTTT. It encodes CASSLSVGTSGRRGDTQYF. The rearrangement links TRBV27 to TRBJ2-3, with 12 nucleotides matching TRBD2. CDR1 is MNHEY and CDR2 is SMNVEV in the germline V gene (reference sequence). The CDR3 has 19 amino acids. V shed 0 bases and J 5 bases; nucleotides not matched to a gene: 12.

The chain employs TRBV11-3 and TRBJ1-1; the D is unclear. V lost 0 bases, J lost 8 bases, and 10 bases lay in between. The CDR3 is 13 residues long. Looked up from germline, CDR1 is SGHNT and CDR2 is YENEEA. This chain's CDR3 is CASSLDPEREAFF. CDR3 in DNA: TGTGCCAGCAGCTTAGATCCGGAGAGAGAAGCTTTCTTT.

V gene TRBV9 combines with J gene TRBJ2-3; possible D gene TRBD2, 6 bases. Trimming cost V 0 bases and J 4 bases, with 21 bases left between them. The germline gives CDR1 SGDLS, CDR2 YYNGEE. The CDR3 is 18 amino acids. The DNA of the CDR3 is TGTGCCAGCAGCGTAGCCCCACGTAGCGGTCAGGGCGCAGATACGCAGTATTTT. This gives the protein CASSVAPRSGQGADTQYF.

The chain carries TRBV11-2 and TRBJ1-4; TRBD1 might be the D (6 bases). Germline loops: CDR1 SGHAT, CDR2 FQNNGV. V was clipped by 5 bases and J by 8 bases, with 18 bases between them. The CDR3 contains 15 residues. The CDR3 loop is CASSPQGIGAEKLFF. The DNA for the CDR3 is TGTGCCAGCAGCCCCCAGGGGATTGGGGCCGAAAAACTGTTTTTT. Complete variable domain (other parts from reference TRBV11-2 and TRBJ1-4): EAGVAQSPRYKIIEKRQSVAFWCNPISGHATLYWYQQILGQGPKLLIQFQNNGVVDDSQLPKDRFSAERLKGVDSTLKIQPAKLEDSAVYLCASSPQGIGAEKLFFGSGTQLSVL.

The chain has TRBV29-1 and TRBJ2-3; D might be TRBD2 (5 bases). The CDR3 totals 13 residues. Trimming removed 3 bases from V and 1 base from J, with 8 bases in between. Germline lookup yields CDR1 SQVTM and CDR2 ANQGSEA. This CDR3 reads CSVDDGGTDTQYF. CDR3 nucleotide sequence: TGCAGCGTTGATGACGGGGGCACAGATACGCAGTATTTT.

This clone was counted once. The chain couples TRBV6-5 to TRBJ2-3, with TRBD2 matching 7 bases. V dropped 1 base and J dropped 5; count of bases not matched to a gene: 6. The CDR3 sequence is 15 residues long. Germline V gene sequence: CDR1 MNHEY, CDR2 SVGAGI. The chain's CDR3 is CASSYWGGQGDTQYF. The CDR3 region has the DNA TGTGCCAGCAGTTACTGGGGAGGGCAGGGAGATACGCAGTATTTT.

This chain uses TRBV9 with TRBJ2-7; 8 bases map to TRBD1. V was clipped by 3 bases and J by 6 bases; unmatched bases: 5. There are 13 residues in the CDR3. Germline-derived CDR1 and CDR2 are SGDLS and YYNGEE. The DNA for the CDR3 is TGTGCCAGCAGCGCCGGACAGGGCTCCGAGCAGTACTTC. Amino acid sequence: CASSAGQGSEQYF.

This clone was counted once. The gene calls are TRBV27 and TRBJ2-1; perhaps TRBD1 as D (5 bases). The CDR3 has 12 amino acids. Germline lookup yields CDR1 MNHEY and CDR2 SMNVEV (reference sequence). V shed 8 bases and J shed 11 bases, with 16 bases lying between them. DNA for the CDR3: TGTGCCAGCTCAGATACAGGAACCCAGCAGTTCTTC. It is translated as CASSDTGTQQFF.

This rearrangement joins TRBV4-1 to TRBJ1-6; maybe TRBD1 (5 bases). This CDR3 has 16 residues. Germline-derived CDR1 and CDR2 are MGHRA and YSYEKL. V lost 4 bases, J lost 7 bases, and 17 bases lay in between. CDR3 amino acids: CASSPPGGGWNSPLHF. The CDR3 region has the DNA TGCGCCAGCAGCCCCCCTGGCGGGGGTTGGAATTCACCCCTCCACTTT.

This clone was seen only once. The V and J genes are TRBV2 and TRBJ2-1; D is perhaps TRBD2 (6 bases). This CDR3 is 13 amino acids long. Germline CDR1 SNHLY, CDR2 FYNNEI. The V gene lost 6 bases and the J gene lost 2 bases, with 8 bases spanning the gap. In nucleotides, the CDR3 is TGTGCCAGCAGCGGGAGACCCTACAATGAGCAGTTCTTC. Translating it yields CASSGRPYNEQFF.

V is TRBV4-3 and J is TRBJ2-1, with 9 bases that match TRBD2. Germline V gives CDR1 LGHNA, CDR2 YSLEER. This CDR3 contains 16 residues. The V segment lost 0 bases and the J segment 4 bases; nucleotides outside the gene matches: 4. Written as DNA, the CDR3 is TGCGCCAGCAGCCAAGAAGGTAGCGGGAGTTACAATGAGCAGTTCTTC. Translation: CASSQEGSGSYNEQFF.